The 9 T cell receptor beta chains listed next were all sequenced from one sample in a study of shared clonotypes between healthy human individuals. Naive CD8 populations comprised CD45RO-negative cells positively selected for CCR7, excluding terminally differentiated effector memory CD45RA+ cells. Profiled with immunoSEQ multiplex PCR; TCRdb holds only in-frame clones, not every one. Of around 1.9 million clones in the sample, around 93% are singletons; the top ten hold about 1.8%. The sample was naive CD8+ T cells from PBMCs. Every receptor here comes from a man aged 18-30 years in good health. Some clones in this sample may be carry-over from other donors' samples.

The rearrangement links TRBV7-2 to TRBJ2-7; D tentatively reads TRBD1 or TRBD2 (6 bases each). The V end was cut by 0 bases, the J end by 2 bases, with 14 bases between. This CDR3 is built from 16 residues. The germline CDR1 and CDR2 sequences are SGHTA and FQGNSA. The CDR3 DNA sequence: TGTGCCAGCAGCTTAGCCTTTGGGGGGCAGCCCTACGAGCAGTACTTC. This sequence encodes CASSLAFGGQPYEQYF.

The J gene is TRBJ1-1, the V gene TRBV7-9; 7 bases are shared with TRBD1. This CDR3 is built from 19 residues. After removal of 0 bases from V and 6 bases from J, the junction contained 19 bases not matched to a gene. The germline CDR1 and CDR2 sequences are SEHNR and FQNEAQ (reference sequence). CDR3 nucleotides: TGTGCCAGCAGCTTAGCGCCGTGGCGAGGGGGGGACAGAGTGGCTGAAGCTTTCTTT. Translation gives CASSLAPWRGGDRVAEAFF.

The V call is TRBV2, the J call TRBJ2-7, with a weak D call TRBD1 (6 bases). The germline V and J ends were trimmed by 5 bases and 3 bases, with 14 bases remaining between them. CDR1 is SNHLY, CDR2 FYNNEI, per germline. The CDR3 contains 14 residues. The DNA of the CDR3 is TGTGCCAGCAGTAAGCCGGGACAAGACTACGAGCAGTACTTC. Protein product: CASSKPGQDYEQYF.

The chain has TRBV7-2 and TRBJ2-5; TRBD2 matches 7 bases. The CDR3 totals 16 residues. CDR1 is SGHTA and CDR2 is FQGNSA in the germline V gene. Trimming at V came to 5 bases and at J to 5 bases, leaving 14 bases not matched to a gene. CDR3 in DNA: TGTGCCAGCAGCCTCTTCGGAGCGGGAAACTCGGAGACCCAGTACTTC. It codes for CASSLFGAGNSETQYF.

This chain links TRBV7-9 with TRBJ2-3; 7 bases line up with TRBD2. The CDR3 is 15 residues long. Trimming took 3 bases from V and 6 from J; bases not matched to a gene: 9. In germline, CDR1 is SEHNR, CDR2 FQNEAQ (reference sequence). CDR3 protein: CASSFGGSISDTQYF. The CDR3 DNA reads as TGTGCCAGCAGCTTCGGCGGGAGTATATCTGATACGCAGTATTTT.

This chain connects TRBV4-3 to TRBJ2-7; either TRBD1 or TRBD2 may supply D (5 bases each). Germline-derived CDR1 and CDR2 are LGHNA and YSLEER. This CDR3 spans 15 amino acids. The V and J ends lost 0 bases and 2 bases respectively, with 11 bases between them. DNA of the CDR3: TGCGCCAGCAGCCAAGACACGGGGCGAGCCTACGAGCAGTACTTC. Amino acids: CASSQDTGRAYEQYF.

The CDR3 DNA sequence: TGTGCCTGGAGTGTAGGGGCCGGGAACTACGAGCAGTACTTC. This sequence encodes CAWSVGAGNYEQYF. The chain links TRBV30 to TRBJ2-5, with D perhaps matching TRBD1 or TRBD2 (5 bases each). The DNA matches TRBJ2-7 better at its end, which makes the J call doubtful. The CDR3 has 14 residues. In germline, CDR1 is GTSNPN, CDR2 SVGIG (reference sequence).

This rearrangement joins TRBV27 to TRBJ2-3; TRBD2 agrees at 10 bases. With 5 bases clipped from V and 4 bases from J, the junction kept 12 bases outside the gene matches. Germline-derived CDR1 and CDR2 are MNHEY and SMNVEV (reference sequence). The CDR3 runs to 17 residues. For the CDR3, the DNA is TGTGCCAGCAGTCTGTATTCTAGCGGGAGTGCTGCAGATACGCAGTATTTT. This encodes CASSLYSSGSAADTQYF.

The rearrangement links TRBV7-9 to TRBJ1-2; perhaps TRBD1 as D (6 bases). The CDR3 is 13 amino acids. Per germline, CDR1 SEHNR and CDR2 FQNEAQ (reference sequence). Trimming removed 4 bases from V and 8 bases from J, with 14 bases in between. CDR3 in DNA: TGTGCCAGCAGCTCGAATACAGGGTCCGGCTACACCTTC. Translation: CASSSNTGSGYTF.